This T cell receptor beta chain was retrieved from a study of shared clonotypes between healthy human individuals (dated by TCRdb to 2019 to 2021). In terms of the full investigation: The cohort included three men and a couple of women between 18 and 49 years of age. For each donor, CD4 naive and CD4 memory were each given three plates, CD8 naive was given two plates, and CD8 memory was given one plate. To estimate repertoire size and how much clonotypes are shared between individuals, the study performed deep sequencing of blood TCR repertoires from roughly five healthy adults. Libraries were prepared and TCR repertoires were sequenced by different laboratories using diverse techniques, in order to increase sequencing depth and limit assay-specific biases. Each donor's leukapheresis produced roughly between about 0.8 and 8.9 billion PBMCs. General findings and caveats noted by the study authors: Sharing across several donors was observed for roughly 5% of naive CD4, less than 4% of naive CD8, 2% to 2.5% of memory CD4, and roughly 0.43% of memory CD8 clonotypes. Sampling was restricted to blood, and TCR repertoires in tissue are likely to differ from TCR repertoires in blood. Higher generation probabilities were observed for clonotypes shared by all four sorted-subset donors than for non-shared clonotypes. Based on pairwise subsampling, the degree of clonotype sharing among donors was expected to be affected by sequencing depth. The genetic and exposure-history diversity represented was limited by the small number of donors. Rarefaction of sorted-subset datasets indicated incomplete sequencing despite the large sequencing depth. Naive subsets generally had larger estimated clonotype richness than memory subsets did.

Based on the germline V gene, the CDR1 and CDR2 sequences are MGHRA and YSYEKL. CDR3 length: 15 amino acids, cysteine to phenylalanine. Only CDR3 DNA is held: 45 bases, read in frame from base 1. Trimming removed 0 bases from V and 3 bases from J, leaving 6 bases between the germline ends. Using the deep immunoSEQ assay, TCR CDR3 regions were amplified from genomic DNA by multiplex PCR. Genomic DNA extracted from each cell subset was distributed evenly over all wells of several immunoSEQ 96-well plates, and each plate served as one replicate. For sorted subsets, 150 to 250 ng genomic DNA, equal to approximately 30,000 T cell genomes, was loaded into each replicate PCR. The purified libraries were quantified using a Qubit 3.0 fluorometer, sized with a Bioanalyzer 2100, and then quantified again using the KAPA Library Quantification kit. Every immunoSEQ 96-well plate was sequenced on a separate single-read 150-cycle Illumina NextSeq 550 flow cell. Per the original workflow: Because the immunoSEQ output included only junctional sequences and no quality scores, the filtering could not be the same as the filtering used for full-length reads. Sequences were annotated with PyIR, a Python wrapper for IgBLAST v1.9, and V/J genes and CDR3 were assigned using IMGT germline references. Reads were removed for weak V/J assignments (E-value above 1e-6), missing CDR3, stop codons, out-of-frame junctions, or ambiguous translated residues. A V3J clonotype was defined by an identical inferred V gene, J gene, and CDR3 amino acid sequence. The percentage overlap between two repertoires was calculated by dividing the number of shared unique clonotypes by the size of the smaller repertoire. RTK rarefaction, the Chao1 estimator, and Recon v2.1 estimates of unobserved clonotypes were used to assess repertoire richness. OLGA was used to compute generation probabilities for all TCRbeta clonotypes that the gDNA method yielded from four donors. Entries here come from immuneACCESS through TCRdb and include only in-frame sequences with V and J called. Some clones fail to appear in such tables; in the studies checked, an unresolved V gene covers under half of the shortfall, and the cause of the remainder is unknown. V and J calls and clone size are copied from that table; D and trimming were computed from the DNA. The sample table holds some 2,100,000 clones, of which around 95% were seen once. Jointly, the top ten make up roughly 0.13% of the sample.

Concerning this clone itself: Its antigen is not yet known. Base qualities are not at hand, and no much larger clone is one base apart.

The donors were healthy, HIV-negative adults with no recently reported acute infections or vaccinations. All donors were Caucasian adults living in Nashville, Tennessee, USA. CD4+ T cells were enriched by magnetic negative selection; naive cells were then positively selected on CD45RA, and the negative fraction formed the memory subset. Blood was collected by leukapheresis, and PBMCs were isolated by Ficoll-Histopaque density gradient centrifugation and then cryopreserved in liquid nitrogen vapor phase. Analytical flow cytometry was used to check the purity and quantity of each magnetically sorted T cell population. Each sorted fraction had its genomic DNA isolated and then quantified by UV absorbance on a Nanodrop 2000c.

Here the chain combines TRBV4-1 and TRBJ1-6; the D segment could be TRBD1, given 5 matching bases. This receptor was obtained from a man aged 18-30 years in good health. The source material was naive CD4+ T cells sorted from blood. Reading the label with the study, this specimen's cell subset or site is: CD45RA+ positively selected. The DNA sequence reads TGCGCCAGCAGCCAAGAGCAGGGCTATAATTCACCCCTCCACTTT. This translates into CASSQEQGYNSPLHF.